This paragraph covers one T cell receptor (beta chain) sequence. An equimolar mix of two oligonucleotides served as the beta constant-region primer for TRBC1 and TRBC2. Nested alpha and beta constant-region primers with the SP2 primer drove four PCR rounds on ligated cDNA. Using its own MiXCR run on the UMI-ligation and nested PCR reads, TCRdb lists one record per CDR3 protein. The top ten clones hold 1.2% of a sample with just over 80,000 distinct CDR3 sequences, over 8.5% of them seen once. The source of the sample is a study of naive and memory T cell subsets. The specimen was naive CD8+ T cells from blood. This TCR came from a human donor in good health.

The CDR3 nucleotides read TGTGCCACCAGCAGAGATGCCGGTGGGCGCGGTGAGCAGTTCTTC. It translates to CATSRDAGGRGEQFF. The V call is TRBV15, the J call TRBJ2-1; D not resolved. V lost 0 bases to trimming and J lost 9 bases, with 15 bases between them. CDR1 and CDR2 (germline): LNHNV, YYDKDF (reference sequence). The CDR3 contains 15 residues.